This TCR beta chain was observed in a study of T-cell memory formation after mild COVID-19. TCRdb ran MiXCR on the 5' RACE reads and lists one entry per CDR3 protein. In the table there are fewer than 700,000 distinct CDR3 sequences, 20% to 25% of which are singletons. CDR1 SGHRS and CDR2 YFSETQ come from the germline V gene. Trimming removed 0 bases from V and 0 bases from J, with 13 bases in between. There are 16 residues in the CDR3. Details on this clonotype: As yet, its antigen is unknown.

Study conclusions and caveats: Some clones that responded turned up in pre-infection memory, which suggests that cross-reactive memory joined in.

The sequencing input was PBMCs or a T cell subset sorted from them (not recorded which). The rearrangement uses TRBV5-1 and TRBJ2-7; TRBD2 might be the D (6 bases). This TCR came from an adult woman who had mild COVID-19 (a few samples of this study predate the infection). Cell type and time point are not known. The CDR3 sequence: CASSLAEGSHSYEQYF. CDR3 nucleotide sequence: TGCGCCAGCAGCTTGGCGGAGGGCAGCCACTCCTACGAGCAGTACTTC.